This T cell receptor (beta chain) was captured in a study of T cell clonotyping in hematopoietic cell transplantation. Samples: about 28 days before transplant, then days 30, 100 and 180 after. Study findings and constraints: Without cell sorting, CD4 versus CD8 contributions remain unresolved. Graft donor and pretransplant recipient Inverse Simpson Index values predicted broader posttransplant TCR diversity. Pathologically expanded recipient clonotypes increased progressively from day 30 to day 180 as diversity fell.

Method: immunoSEQ multiplex PCR; TCRdb's copy keeps in-frame clones and lacks some. The repertoire holds more than 10,000 clones, with about four fifths as singletons. Comment on this clone: Its antigen is currently unknown.

CDR3 length: 14 amino acids. Germline values: CDR1 SGHTA, CDR2 FQGTGA. V lost 2 bases and J lost 4, with 11 bases in between. The rearrangement joins TRBV7-3 to TRBJ2-5; D is perhaps TRBD2 (7 bases). The sequencing here drew on PBMCs, taken 100 days after allogeneic stem cell transplant. This clonotype originated in a female patient aged 40-50 years who had an allogeneic stem cell transplant from a related donor, so T cells may come from the graft donor. Some clones in this sample may be carry-over from other donors' samples. The CDR3 loop reads CASSLGGAGETQYF. The CDR3 DNA follows: TGTGCCAGCAGCTTAGGGGGGGCTGGAGAGACCCAGTACTTC.